The T cell receptor (beta chain) described here comes from a study of T cells in Graves' hyperthyroidism and ophthalmopathy. RNA transcripts served as the template for amplifying TCR beta CDR3 regions. HTBI primers were used for first-round RT-PCR of the TCR CDR3. TCRdb re-called the multiplex PCR reads with MiXCR, one entry per CDR3 protein. Here the sample spans hundreds of thousands of distinct CDR3 sequences, more than 20% being singletons. The table lists this clonotype with a few counts. The antigen remains unidentified. Findings of the study overall: Most expanded thyroid clonotypes above 0.001 recurred in blood.

The source is a man between 50 and 59 years old with Graves' hyperthyroidism. Material: blood.

The CDR3 protein is CSARRPSGLYEQYF. In DNA, the CDR3 is TGCAGTGCTAGGCGCCCTAGCGGGCTCTACGAGCAGTACTTC. This sequence joins TRBV20-1 and TRBJ2-7; TRBD2 matches at 8 bases. Germline-derived CDR1 and CDR2 are DFQATT and SNEGSKA (reference sequence). Trimming at V came to 3 bases and at J to 3 bases, leaving 7 bases not matched to a gene. The CDR3 has 14 amino acids.